What follows are 14 T cell receptor beta chains derived from one specimen sequenced in a study of blood T cell repertoires in COVID-19 (dated by TCRdb to 2018 to 2021). The library was built by means of the immunoSEQ multiplex PCR assay. Imported from immuneACCESS, the table was reduced by TCRdb to in-frame sequences with V and J called. These copies leave out some clones; in studies compared against another copy, an unresolved V gene accounts for under half, and the cause of the remainder is not known. Counted in this sample were over 100,000 clones; approximately 85% of them appeared once. The ten largest clones capture less than 1.5% of the sample. Sequencing used peripheral blood. Every receptor here comes from a man aged 40-50 years with acute or convalescent COVID-19.

This clone was seen once. This chain connects TRBV15 to TRBJ2-5; 9 bases align to TRBD2. The CDR3 covers 17 residues. Germline values: CDR1 LNHNV, CDR2 YYDKDF (reference sequence). V lost 0 bases and J lost 5; bases outside the gene matches: 10. CDR3 coding DNA: TGTGCCACCAGCAGAGATCGTGTGGCGGGGGGGTTGGAGACCCAGTACTTC. Amino acids: CATSRDRVAGGLETQYF.

The J gene is TRBJ1-6, the V gene TRBV2, with D uncertain. Trimming left V 3 bases short and J 8 bases short, with 5 bases between. CDR1 is SNHLY, CDR2 FYNNEI, per germline. The CDR3 has 12 amino acids. CDR3 nucleotide sequence: TGTGCCAGCAGTGACGGGGATTCACCCCTCCACTTT. Translation gives CASSDGDSPLHF.

This clone appeared a few times. The V gene is TRBV28, the J gene TRBJ2-3; the match to TRBD2 covers 7 bases. The ends lost 4 bases at V and 14 bases at J; junction bases unmatched: 9. This CDR3 spans 12 amino acids. Germline CDR1 MDHEN, CDR2 SYDVKM. CDR3 DNA: TGTGCCAGCAGTTCCGGGACTACCAGGCGGTATTTT. This codes for CASSSGTTRRYF.

This clone turned up a few times. This sequence joins TRBV28 and TRBJ2-7; the D is unclear. The CDR3 length is 12 residues. The germline CDR1 and CDR2 sequences are MDHEN and SYDVKM. V was trimmed by 6 bases and J by 5 bases, leaving 11 bases between them. CDR3 in amino acids: CASSLNGDEQYF. DNA of the CDR3: TGTGCCAGCAGCTTGAACGGAGACGAGCAGTACTTC.

The V and J genes are TRBV27 and TRBJ2-5, with TRBD2 matching over 11 bases. J lost 6 bases, V lost 5 bases, and 5 bases had no gene match. The CDR3 consists of 14 residues. CDR1 is MNHEY and CDR2 is SMNVEV in the germline V gene (reference sequence). The CDR3, as DNA: TGTGCCAGCAGTCCGCCTAGCGGGAGGCAGACCCAGTACTTC. It translates to CASSPPSGRQTQYF.

This rearrangement joins TRBV9 to TRBJ2-1; TRBD1 agrees at 7 bases. The CDR3 runs to 15 residues. Trimming removed 0 bases from V and 3 bases from J; junction bases left unmatched: 3. Looked up from germline, CDR1 is SGDLS and CDR2 is YYNGEE. The CDR3 loop reads CASSVDRGSYNEQFF. CDR3 in DNA: TGTGCCAGCAGCGTAGACAGGGGAAGCTACAATGAGCAGTTCTTC. The variable domain in full, completed from reference TRBV9 and TRBJ2-1, reads DSGVTQTPKHLITATGQRVTLRCSPRSGDLSVYWYQQSLDQGLQFLIQYYNGEERAKGNILERFSAQQFPDLHSELNLSSLELGDSALYFCASSVDRGSYNEQFFGPGTRLTVL.

This chain uses TRBV5-5 with TRBJ1-5; D possibly corresponds to TRBD1 (6 bases). CDR1 is SGHKS, CDR2 YYEKEE, per germline (reference sequence). V lost 2 bases and J lost 0, with 15 bases in between. The CDR3 is 17 amino acids. CDR3 amino acids: CASSFTGNPDSNQPQHF. The CDR3, as DNA: TGTGCCAGCAGCTTCACAGGGAATCCGGATAGCAATCAGCCCCAGCATTTT. Full variable domain (missing parts from reference TRBV5-5 and TRBJ1-5): DAGVTQSPTHLIKTRGQQVTLRCSPISGHKSVSWYQQVLGQGPQFIFQYYEKEERGRGNFPDRFSARQFPNYSSELNVNALLLGDSALYLCASSFTGNPDSNQPQHFGDGTRLSIL.

This clone was counted only a few times. For the CDR3, the DNA is TGCGCCAGCAGCCGGACAGGGGTAGGCAATGAGCAGTTCTTC. Protein product: CASSRTGVGNEQFF. The V call is TRBV5-1, the J call TRBJ2-1, with 9 positions matching TRBD1. The CDR3 totals 14 residues. Trimming took 4 bases from V and 6 from J; bases not matched to a gene: 5. CDR1 and CDR2 (germline): SGHRS, YFSETQ.

CDR3 residues: CASSPRTGRNTIYF. The CDR3 nucleotides read TGTGCCAGCAGCCCACGGACAGGGAGAAACACCATATATTTT. The J gene is TRBJ1-3, the V gene TRBV5-8, with TRBD1 matching 8 bases. From germline, CDR1 is SGHTS and CDR2 YDEGEE. V lost 4 bases, J lost 5 bases, and 5 bases stayed unmatched. This CDR3 is built from 14 residues.

This sequence joins TRBV28 and TRBJ1-3; TRBD1 agrees at 10 bases. Germline V CDR1 and CDR2: MDHEN, SYDVKM. The CDR3 loop spans 18 amino acids. The junction had 11 bases not matched to a gene; V was cut back by 6 bases and J by 0 bases. As DNA, the CDR3 is TGTGCCAGCAGCCTAGGGACAGGGGACCCATTCTCTGGAAACACCATATATTTT. Its translation is CASSLGTGDPFSGNTIYF.

CDR3 sequence (DNA): TGTGCCAGCAGTACAGGGAATCAGCCCCAGCATTTT. Translated, it gives CASSTGNQPQHF. The rearrangement uses TRBV28 and TRBJ1-5, with TRBD1 as a possible D gene (6 bases). The CDR3 loop spans 12 amino acids. Trimming pared 5 bases from V and 4 bases from J, leaving 6 bases between. The germline gives CDR1 MDHEN, CDR2 SYDVKM.

V is TRBV28 and J is TRBJ2-7; D ambiguous. CDR3 length: 15 residues. V gave up 4 bases and J gave up 1 base, with 14 bases separating them. Germline CDR1 MDHEN, CDR2 SYDVKM. In nucleotides, the CDR3 is TGTGCCAGCAGTTCCCCTACCCGATGGTCCTACGAGCAGTACTTC. It is translated as CASSSPTRWSYEQYF.

The chain is built from TRBV28 and TRBJ1-2; D is possibly TRBD1 (5 bases). The V end was cut by 6 bases, the J end by 4 bases, with 15 bases between. This CDR3 region has 14 residues. CDR1 MDHEN and CDR2 SYDVKM come from the germline V gene. The CDR3 sequence: CASSTFGGGYGYTF. For the CDR3, the DNA is TGTGCCAGCAGCACTTTTGGCGGGGGCTATGGCTACACCTTC.

Only a few counts were recorded for this clone. The chain employs TRBV5-1 and TRBJ1-4; 8 bases map to TRBD1. Per germline, CDR1 SGHRS and CDR2 YFSETQ. The CDR3 has 14 residues. V dropped 6 bases and J dropped 8; count of bases not matched to a gene: 9. The CDR3 DNA is TGCGCCAGCACCCAGGGGGCGAAGGGAGAAAAACTGTTTTTT. Its translation is CASTQGAKGEKLFF.